A selection of T cell receptor beta chains follows, all from one sample in a study of T cells in Graves' hyperthyroidism and ophthalmopathy. Each CDR3 protein is one row after TCRdb ran MiXCR on the multiplex PCR reads. The sample yields about 360,000 distinct CDR3 sequences, roughly 25% seen once. The sample consisted of blood. These receptor sequences come from a man aged 45-65 years with Graves' hyperthyroidism. Both conserved end residues are part of each CDR3. Each record gives: clone size, J gene, D gene, V gene, CDR3 protein, CDR3 DNA. D genes are given only for firm matches. The size entry is marked missing in some rows and otherwise reads once, few, many or a size class.

-	TRBJ1-2	TRBD1	TRBV12-3/TRBV12-4	CASNLRGQGNGYTF	TGTGCCAGCAACCTTAGGGGACAGGGGAACGGCTACACCTTC
many	TRBJ2-3	-	TRBV7-3	CASSPGDSVYTDTQYF	TGTGCCAGCAGCCCAGGGGACTCTGTATACACAGATACGCAGTATTTT
few	TRBJ2-2	TRBD1	TRBV7-3	CASSLAAGGHGELFF	TGTGCCAGCAGCCTTGCTGCAGGGGGCCACGGGGAGCTGTTTTTT
-	TRBJ2-3	-	TRBV19	CASSIGDRGDTQYF	TGTGCCAGTAGTATCGGGGACCGCGGAGATACGCAGTATTTT
few	TRBJ2-1	TRBD2	TRBV11-3	CASSLVASGHNEQFF	TGTGCCAGCAGCTTAGTGGCTAGCGGGCACAATGAGCAGTTCTTC
-	TRBJ2-3	-	TRBV5-5	CASSFGQGSTDTQYF	TGTGCCAGCAGCTTCGGGCAGGGTAGCACAGATACGCAGTATTTT
few	TRBJ2-1	TRBD1	TRBV5-1	CASSWTTGPGRNEQFF	TGCGCCAGCAGCTGGACGACAGGGCCTGGTCGGAATGAGCAGTTCTTC
-	TRBJ1-1	-	TRBV27	CASSSGFGTEAFF	TGTGCCAGCAGTTCAGGGTTTGGCACTGAAGCTTTCTTT
-	TRBJ2-1	TRBD2	TRBV12-5	CAGGQTSGRNNEQFF	TGTGCTGGTGGCCAGACTAGCGGGAGGAACAATGAGCAGTTCTTC
few	TRBJ2-7	-	TRBV20-1	CSARVGAGAYEQYF	TGCAGTGCTAGAGTAGGCGCGGGGGCTTACGAGCAGTACTTC
-	TRBJ2-1	TRBD1	TRBV6-5	CASSYSRGPILFF	TGTGCCAGCAGTTACTCGAGGGGGCCTATTCTGTTCTTC
once	TRBJ2-7	TRBD2	TRBV20-1	CSARGPGRVSYEQYF	TGCAGTGCTAGAGGGCCCGGGAGGGTCTCCTACGAGCAGTACTTC
-	TRBJ1-6	-	TRBV7-9	CASSLAGRSSPLHF	TGTGCCAGCAGCTTAGCGGGGAGGAGTTCACCCCTCCACTTT
many	TRBJ2-7	TRBD1	TRBV24-1	CATSDPNRGHEQYF	TGTGCCACCAGTGATCCGAACAGGGGGCACGAGCAGTACTTC
many	TRBJ2-1	TRBD2	TRBV28	CASSSRTSRNEQFF	TGTGCCAGCAGTTCCCGGACTAGCCGAAATGAGCAGTTCTTC
-	TRBJ2-7	TRBD1	TRBV27	CASLGQGSYEQYF	TGTGCCAGCCTGGGACAGGGGTCCTACGAGCAGTACTTC
-	TRBJ1-5	TRBD1	TRBV12-3/TRBV12-4	CASSQGGLGNQPQHF	TGTGCCAGCAGCCAGGGGGGGCTTGGGAATCAGCCCCAGCATTTT
-	TRBJ2-5	-	TRBV5-1	CASSSSGGYFPETQYF	TGCGCCAGCAGCTCATCGGGCGGCTATTTCCCAGAGACCCAGTACTTC
-	TRBJ2-1	-	TRBV28	CASSPRREQRPGGEQFF	TGTGCCAGCAGTCCCCGACGGGAGCAAAGGCCCGGGGGTGAGCAGTTCTTC
few	TRBJ2-7	TRBD1	TRBV4-1	CASSHPDRGHEQYF	TGCGCCAGCAGCCACCCGGACAGGGGCCACGAGCAGTACTTC
-	TRBJ2-3	TRBD2	TRBV29-1	CSVERFREASTDTQYF	TGCAGCGTTGAGCGATTCCGGGAGGCCAGCACAGATACGCAGTATTTT
many	TRBJ2-7	TRBD2	TRBV12-3/TRBV12-4	CASTSGLANYEQYF	TGTGCCAGCACCTCGGGACTAGCAAACTACGAGCAGTACTTC
-	TRBJ2-7	-	TRBV7-9	CASSSPTSKEQYF	TGTGCCAGCAGCAGCCCAACTAGTAAGGAGCAGTACTTC
-	TRBJ2-5	-	TRBV12-3/TRBV12-4	CASSFNSLPQETQYF	TGTGCCAGCAGTTTTAACAGTTTGCCCCAAGAGACCCAGTACTTC
many	TRBJ1-2	-	TRBV7-2	CASSPAETALYGYTF	TGTGCCAGCAGCCCCGCCGAGACAGCCCTCTATGGCTACACCTTC
-	TRBJ2-5	-	TRBV5-1	CASSLLSSQETQYF	TGCGCCAGCAGCTTGTTGTCCTCTCAAGAGACCCAGTACTTC
many	TRBJ2-7	-	TRBV3-1	CASSQAPDSRYEQYF	TGTGCCAGCAGCCAAGCTCCGGACAGCCGTTACGAGCAGTACTTC
once	TRBJ2-2	-	TRBV2	CASIFHGGTGELFF	TGTGCCAGCATCTTTCACGGGGGCACCGGGGAGCTGTTTTTT
few	TRBJ1-2	TRBD1	TRBV2	CASSEETGTKDTF	TGTGCCAGCAGTGAGGAGACAGGGACGAAAGACACCTTC
many	TRBJ2-3	-	TRBV5-1	CASSFGVSDTQYF	TGCGCCAGCAGCTTTGGAGTCTCAGATACGCAGTATTTT
few	TRBJ2-5	-	TRBV29-1	CSVAGVGETQYF	TGCAGCGTTGCGGGAGTAGGAGAGACCCAGTACTTC
many	TRBJ1-1	-	TRBV12-3/TRBV12-4	CASSQGTYTEAFF	TGTGCCAGCAGTCAAGGGACCTACACTGAAGCTTTCTTT
few	TRBJ2-4	-	TRBV2	CASTGVTKNIQYF	TGTGCCAGCACGGGGGTAACCAAAAACATTCAGTACTTC
many	TRBJ1-2	-	TRBV3-1	CASSQDVRVVGYTF	TGTGCCAGCAGCCAAGATGTTCGGGTAGTTGGCTACACCTTC
few	TRBJ1-2	-	TRBV5-4	CASSLDRSNLGGYTF	TGTGCCAGCAGCTTGGACAGGTCCAATCTAGGTGGCTACACCTTC
many	TRBJ2-1	TRBD2	TRBV28	CASSFSGTYNEQFF	TGTGCCAGCAGTTTTAGCGGGACATACAATGAGCAGTTCTTC
-	TRBJ2-2	-	TRBV11-3	CASSHEGLGTTRPWELFF	TGTGCCAGCAGCCACGAAGGGCTGGGGACGACTAGGCCCTGGGAGCTGTTTTTT
many	TRBJ2-7	-	TRBV28	CATGLLSYEQYF	TGTGCCACAGGGTTACTCTCCTACGAGCAGTACTTC
few	TRBJ2-3	TRBD2	TRBV19	CASSTAGEYTDTQYF	TGTGCCAGTAGTACTGCGGGAGAGTATACAGATACGCAGTATTTT
-	TRBJ2-7	-	TRBV29-1	CSVGAFSHEQYF	TGCAGCGTCGGGGCCTTTTCTCACGAGCAGTACTTC
-	TRBJ2-3	TRBD2	TRBV24-1	CATSGLAGITDTQYF	TGTGCCACCAGCGGACTAGCGGGGATCACAGATACGCAGTATTTT
-	TRBJ2-1	TRBD2	TRBV6-2/TRBV6-3	CASRGSGIEQFF	TGTGCCAGCAGGGGTAGCGGGATTGAGCAGTTCTTC